The 21 T cell receptor beta chains reported below all come from one sample, sequenced in a study of blood T cell repertoires in COVID-19. Repertoires were generated with immunoSEQ multiplex PCR, while TCRdb's copy carries only in-frame clones and drops some. The sample consists of approximately 210,000 clones, about nine tenths of them appearing once. Sequenced material: peripheral blood. Receptor source: a man aged 25 to 45 who had recovered from COVID-19.

This chain uses TRBV6-5 with TRBJ1-6; D is perhaps TRBD1 (6 bases). Trimming took off 2 bases at V and 6 bases at J, with 8 bases between the two ends. CDR3 size: 14 residues. Germline CDR1 and CDR2: MNHEY and SVGAGI. The CDR3 DNA reads TGTGCCAGCAGTTACAGGGGGTTTAATTCACCCCTCCACTTT. Protein: CASSYRGFNSPLHF.

J is TRBJ1-2 and V is TRBV30, with D possibly TRBD1 on 6 matching bases. This CDR3 has 14 amino acids. V was clipped by 0 bases and J by 8 bases, with 16 bases between them. Germline loops: CDR1 GTSNPN, CDR2 SVGIG (reference sequence). The CDR3 coding sequence is TGTGCCTGGAGTGTACAGACAGGCCTGGGAGGCTACACCTTC. It translates to CAWSVQTGLGGYTF.

The genes are TRBV6-2 or TRBV6-3 and TRBJ1-5; TRBD1 matches 8 bases. The CDR3 is 15 residues long. After removal of 4 bases from V and 3 bases from J, the junction contained 5 bases not matched to a gene. CDR1 and CDR2 from the germline V gene are MNHEY and SVGEGT. The CDR3 spells CASSSRQGFNQPQHF. CDR3 bases: TGTGCCAGCAGTTCACGACAGGGGTTCAATCAGCCCCAGCATTTT.

V is TRBV18 and J is TRBJ2-7; D is uncertain. The CDR3 extends over 11 amino acids. CDR1 KGHSH and CDR2 LQKENI come from the germline V gene. Trimming took off 6 bases at V and 4 bases at J, with 7 bases between the two ends. CDR3 coding DNA: TGTGCCAGCTCTGGCCCTTACGAGCAGTACTTC. Its translation: CASSGPYEQYF.

In regard to this clone: Additional DNA sequences in this sample encode the identical CDR3. The V gene is TRBV7-2, the J gene TRBJ2-1; 12 positions agree with TRBD2. The germline V gene has CDR1 SGHTA and CDR2 FQGNSA. CDR3 length: 15 residues. J lost 7 bases, V lost 1 base, and 2 bases had no gene match. CDR3 nucleotides: TGTGCCAGCAGCTTAGGCCTAGCGGGGGGGAATGAGCAGTTCTTC. Translated: CASSLGLAGGNEQFF. The full variable domain, in which reference TRBV7-2 and TRBJ2-1 provide the parts outside the CDR3, is GAGVSQSPSNKVTEKGKDVELRCDPISGHTALYWYRQSLGQGLEFLIYFQGNSAPDKSGLPSDRFSAERTGGSVSTLTIQRTQQEDSAVYLCASSLGLAGGNEQFFGPGTRLTVL.

The V call is TRBV15, the J call TRBJ1-5, with D unresolved. Germline V gene data show CDR1 as LNHNV and CDR2 as YYDKDF (reference sequence). Between the trimmed V and J ends, which lost 0 bases and 5 bases, there was a span of 11 bases. The CDR3 covers 15 residues. The DNA for the CDR3 is TGTGCCACCAGCAGAGAGGGAGAGCGGGATCAGCCCCAGCATTTT. Translating gives CATSREGERDQPQHF.

V and J are TRBV12-5 and TRBJ2-1; TRBD1 agrees at 7 bases. The germline V gene has CDR1 LGHNT and CDR2 FRNRAP. This CDR3 comprises 13 residues. V was clipped by 3 bases and J by 15 bases; unmatched bases: 11. The CDR3: CASGFGFRQGMFF. CDR3 coding DNA: TGTGCTAGTGGTTTCGGGTTCAGACAGGGCATGTTCTTC.

V usage is TRBV5-6 and J usage is TRBJ1-4; no clear D gene. V was clipped by 2 bases and J by 7 bases, with 12 bases between them. Germline V gene sequence: CDR1 SGHDT, CDR2 YYEEEE. The CDR3 has 14 amino acids. The CDR3 is CASSFVSSSEKLFF. The CDR3 DNA sequence: TGTGCCAGCAGCTTCGTCAGTTCAAGTGAAAAACTGTTTTTT.

This clone has only one observation. The chain joins TRBV6-5 to TRBJ1-2, with D possibly TRBD1 on 5 matching bases. With 4 bases removed from V and 7 bases from J, the gap between germline ends came to 10 bases. This CDR3 comprises 12 residues. Germline V gene lookup returns CDR1 MNHEY and CDR2 SVGAGI. In nucleotides, the CDR3 is TGTGCCAGCAGTTCACAGGCGACTGGCTACACCTTC. Translation gives CASSSQATGYTF.

This chain joins TRBV5-3 and TRBJ1-1; D is unresolved. TRBV5-3 qualifies as an ORF whose function is uncertain. V gave up 4 bases and J gave up 2 bases, with 3 bases separating them. The CDR3 is 11 amino acids. Here the CDR3 reads CARSQNTEAFF. The CDR3 DNA reads as TGTGCCAGAAGCCAAAACACTGAAGCTTTCTTT.

J is TRBJ2-7 and V is TRBV11-2; the match to TRBD1 covers 7 bases. Trimming took 5 bases from V and 3 from J; bases not matched to a gene: 10. The CDR3 has 15 residues. Looked up from germline, CDR1 is SGHAT and CDR2 is FQNNGV. The CDR3 coding sequence is TGTGCCAGCAGCCCAGGGGGTGTCAAAGTCTACGAGCAGTACTTC. Encoded protein: CASSPGGVKVYEQYF.

The chain couples TRBV19 to TRBJ2-2, with TRBD2 matching over 8 bases. CDR3 length: 15 amino acids. Trimming removed 6 bases from V and 4 bases from J; junction bases left unmatched: 7. Germline assignment: CDR1 LNHDA and CDR2 SQIVND (reference sequence). The DNA of the CDR3 is TGTGCCAGTAGCCACGGGGGGGCCCGCACCGGGGAGCTGTTTTTT. This sequence encodes CASSHGGARTGELFF.

This chain connects TRBV7-6 to TRBJ1-5; 7 bases match TRBD1. The CDR3 is 15 amino acids. Looked up from germline, CDR1 is SGHVS and CDR2 is FNYEAQ. Trimming took 3 bases from V and 6 from J; bases not matched to a gene: 8. The CDR3 protein is CASSFDTGEGQPQHF. In DNA, the CDR3 is TGTGCCAGCAGCTTTGACACAGGGGAAGGTCAGCCCCAGCATTTT.

The J gene is TRBJ1-3, the V gene TRBV6-5; possibly TRBD1 for D (5 bases). Trimming shortened V by 8 bases and J by 0 bases, and 14 bases separated the two germline ends. CDR3 length: 15 amino acids. Germline values: CDR1 MNHEY, CDR2 SVGAGI. The CDR3 protein is CASLRTGRSGNTIYF. CDR3 in DNA: TGTGCCAGCCTCAGAACAGGACGCTCTGGAAACACCATATATTTT.

The chain is built from TRBV6-5 and TRBJ2-1, with TRBD2 matching 8 bases. The CDR3 covers 15 residues. The trim removed 4 bases at V and 1 base at J, leaving 3 bases unmatched. Germline assignment: CDR1 MNHEY and CDR2 SVGAGI. The CDR3 region is CASSSRGASYNEQFF. The CDR3 coding sequence is TGTGCCAGCAGTTCGCGGGGGGCTTCCTACAATGAGCAGTTCTTC.

The V call is TRBV24-1, the J call TRBJ1-2; TRBD1 is a possible D gene (5 bases). CDR3 size: 12 residues. V was cut by 4 bases and J by 10 bases, with 12 bases left in between. Germline V gene lookup returns CDR1 KGHDR and CDR2 SFDVKD. This chain's CDR3 is CATSDQGTFYTF. Written as DNA, the CDR3 is TGTGCCACCAGTGACCAGGGAACCTTCTACACCTTC.

A single count supports this clone. The V call is TRBV2, the J call TRBJ2-3; 8 bases are a match to TRBD1. J gave up 6 bases and V 5 bases, and 4 bases lay outside the gene matches. The CDR3 is 13 residues long. Per germline, CDR1 SNHLY and CDR2 FYNNEI. Written as DNA, the CDR3 is TGTGCCAGCAGTCTCAACAGGGGGGATACGCAGTATTTT. Translation gives CASSLNRGDTQYF.

This clone was detected once. The chain links TRBV6-1 to TRBJ2-1, with TRBD1 identical over 7 bases. Per the germline V gene, CDR1 is MNHNS and CDR2 is SASEGT. This CDR3 contains 14 residues. J lost 6 bases, V lost 3 bases, and 5 bases had no gene match. The CDR3 bases are TGTGCCAGCAGTGAGGGACAGTTCTTCAATGAGCAGTTCTTC. Translating it yields CASSEGQFFNEQFF.

The gene calls are TRBV11-3 and TRBJ2-1, with a weak D call TRBD2 (6 bases). Trimming left V 0 bases short and J 6 bases short, with 15 bases between. Germline V gene sequence: CDR1 SGHNT, CDR2 YENEEA. This CDR3 is built from 16 residues. Written as DNA, the CDR3 is TGTGCCAGCAGCTTAGATGGGGTAGGGCGGGGCAATGAGCAGTTCTTC. It yields the protein CASSLDGVGRGNEQFF.

The table lists this clone with a count of one. This chain uses TRBV19 with TRBJ2-1, with 8 positions matching TRBD1. This CDR3 has 14 amino acids. From germline, CDR1 is LNHDA and CDR2 SQIVND (reference sequence). J gave up 8 bases and V 4 bases, and 7 bases lay outside the gene matches. The CDR3 DNA follows: TGTGCCAGTAGTACTCAGGACAGGGCCGATGAGCAGTTCTTC. Amino acid sequence: CASSTQDRADEQFF. The complete variable domain, with remaining parts taken from reference TRBV19 and TRBJ2-1, reads DGGITQSPKYLFRKEGQNVTLSCEQNLNHDAMYWYRQDPGQGLRLIYYSQIVNDFQKGDIAEGYSVSREKKESFPLTVTSAQKNPTAFYLCASSTQDRADEQFFGPGTRLTVL.

The rearrangement joins TRBV29-1 to TRBJ2-3; D not certain. Germline CDR1 is SQVTM and CDR2 is ANQGSEA. The V end lost 4 bases, the J end lost 6 bases, and 5 bases lay between the germline ends. CDR3 length: 10 residues. The CDR3 spells CSVALDTQYF. The CDR3 DNA is TGCAGCGTTGCCCTCGATACGCAGTATTTT.